This T cell receptor beta chain derives from a study of CD8 T cells in ankylosing spondylitis. The CDR3 totals 13 residues. Per germline, CDR1 SGHRS and CDR2 YFSETQ. Trimming left V 6 bases short and J 3 bases short, with 10 bases between. A remark on this clonotype: Its antigen remains unidentified.

TCRdb passed the 5' RACE reads through MiXCR, listing each CDR3 protein once. The sample comprises a few hundred thousand distinct CDR3 sequences, 9.5% to 12% of which are singletons, and about 6.8% rests with the top ten. The study's findings and limits: According to the report, clones linked to the disease were significantly enriched in matched synovial fluid samples taken from ankylosing spondylitis patients. CD8+ disease-linked clones were present at relatively low frequencies in blood.

The chain couples TRBV5-1 to TRBJ2-1, with a tentative D call TRBD2 (6 bases). The receptor's source is a male donor with ankylosing spondylitis or in good health (not recorded which). Material: blood, either unsorted or a sorted T cell fraction (not recorded which). In DNA, the CDR3 is TGCGCCAGCATGTCTAGCGACTACAATGAGCAGTTCTTC. It yields the protein CASMSSDYNEQFF.